Presented here are 12 T cell receptor beta chains from one specimen sequenced in a study of cytomegalovirus exposure and HLA in healthy donors. Using immunoSEQ multiplex PCR, the repertoire was profiled, and TCRdb retains in-frame clones only, with some absent. This table holds around 300,000 clones, around 90% found once. Sequencing used PBMCs. The receptors derive from a man under 40 in good health and CMV-seronegative.

This chain connects TRBV7-2 to TRBJ2-3; 7 bases are a match to TRBD2. The germline CDR1 and CDR2 sequences are SGHTA and FQGNSA. With V trimmed by 0 bases and J by 3 bases, 6 bases remained unmatched. The CDR3 sequence is 16 residues long. This chain's CDR3 is CASSLAISGGTDTQYF. In DNA form, the CDR3 reads TGTGCCAGCAGCTTAGCGATATCGGGGGGTACAGATACGCAGTATTTT.

The rearrangement joins TRBV29-1 to TRBJ1-2; D gene ambiguous. The CDR3 sequence is 15 residues long. Germline CDR1 reads SQVTM; CDR2 reads ANQGSEA. V dropped 0 bases and J dropped 1 base, with 12 bases sitting between them. The DNA for the CDR3 is TGCAGCGTTGAAGATCGGAGAGATTTTAACTATGGCTACACCTTC. Translating it yields CSVEDRRDFNYGYTF.

V and J are TRBV7-9 and TRBJ1-2, with a possible D match to TRBD1 (6 bases). Germline CDR1 SEHNR, CDR2 FQNEAQ (reference sequence). Deletions cut 2 bases from V and 8 bases from J, with 12 bases between. The CDR3 is 13 residues long. CDR3 sequence: CASSLSGVEGYTF. CDR3 DNA: TGTGCCAGCAGCTTATCAGGGGTGGAAGGCTACACCTTC.

The J gene is TRBJ2-7, the V gene TRBV7-2; D possibly corresponds to TRBD2 (5 bases). This CDR3 comprises 14 residues. The V end was cut by 4 bases, the J end by 1 base, with 11 bases between. CDR1 and CDR2 from the germline V gene are SGHTA and FQGNSA. CDR3 region: CASSYGGPSYEQYF. The CDR3 DNA sequence: TGTGCCAGCAGCTATGGAGGACCGTCCTACGAGCAGTACTTC.

As for this clone: Other nucleotide sequences from this sample produce the same CDR3. The chain couples TRBV7-9 to TRBJ2-5, with D possibly TRBD2 on 6 matching bases. Trimming left V 1 base short and J 2 bases short, with 8 bases between. This CDR3 contains 14 residues. CDR1 SEHNR and CDR2 FQNEAQ come from the germline V gene (reference sequence). CDR3 sequence reads: CASSLGGTQETQYF. CDR3 sequence (DNA): TGTGCCAGCAGCTTAGGCGGGACTCAAGAGACCCAGTACTTC.

This chain uses TRBV6-6 with TRBJ2-7, with 10 bases lining up with TRBD1. Trimming cost V 2 bases and J 4 bases; bases outside gene matches: 5. The germline V gene has CDR1 MNHNY and CDR2 SVGAGI (reference sequence). CDR3 length equals 15 residues. The CDR3 DNA is TGTGCCAGCAGTTACAGACAGGGGGCCGGATACGAGCAGTACTTC. Protein: CASSYRQGAGYEQYF.

The chain links TRBV11-2 to TRBJ1-2; perhaps TRBD1 as D (5 bases). Germline CDR1 reads SGHAT; CDR2 reads FQNNGV. The CDR3 totals 14 residues. Trimming took off 0 bases at V and 3 bases at J, with 8 bases between the two ends. Here the CDR3 reads CASSLDGGDYGYTF. DNA for the CDR3: TGTGCCAGCAGCTTAGACGGGGGTGACTATGGCTACACCTTC.

The CDR3 nucleotides are TGTGCCAGCAGTTACCGAATCGGGACAACCTATGGCTACACCTTC. Its translation is CASSYRIGTTYGYTF. The rearrangement uses TRBV6-5 and TRBJ1-2; maybe TRBD1 (6 bases). The CDR3 length is 15 residues. In germline, CDR1 is MNHEY, CDR2 SVGAGI. Trimming took off 2 bases at V and 4 bases at J, with 14 bases between the two ends.

J is TRBJ2-6 and V is TRBV10-3; perhaps TRBD1 as D (5 bases). The CDR3 has 15 amino acids. Trimming removed 6 bases from V and 0 bases from J, with 9 bases in between. CDR1 ENHRY and CDR2 SYGVKD come from the germline V gene. CDR3 sequence: CAIRPQASGANVLTF. Here the CDR3 DNA reads TGTGCCATCAGACCACAGGCCTCTGGGGCCAACGTCCTGACTTTC.

The J gene is TRBJ2-7, the V gene TRBV4-1; TRBD2 is a possible D gene (5 bases). The CDR3 has 15 residues. V lost 0 bases and J lost 3, with 12 bases in between. Germline assignment: CDR1 MGHRA and CDR2 YSYEKL. For the CDR3, the DNA is TGCGCCAGCAGCCAAGATTCGAGGGTCCGCTACGAGCAGTACTTC. Protein product: CASSQDSRVRYEQYF.

This sequence joins TRBV6-1 and TRBJ2-3; possibly TRBD2 for D (6 bases). Trimming took 8 bases from V and 10 from J, leaving 10 bases between them. Germline V gene data show CDR1 as MNHNS and CDR2 as SASEGT. The CDR3 loop spans 10 amino acids. CDR3 bases: TGTGCCAGCGGGGCGGGGCCGCAGTATTTT. It is translated as CASGAGPQYF.

The chain is built from TRBV6-5 and TRBJ2-7; D perhaps matches TRBD2 (6 bases). Germline V lookup: CDR1 MNHEY, CDR2 SVGAGI. V gave up 6 bases and J gave up 0 bases, with 12 bases separating them. The CDR3 runs 14 residues. The CDR3, as DNA: TGTGCCAGCAGAAGGGACTTCAGCTCCTACGAGCAGTACTTC. Its translation is CASRRDFSSYEQYF.